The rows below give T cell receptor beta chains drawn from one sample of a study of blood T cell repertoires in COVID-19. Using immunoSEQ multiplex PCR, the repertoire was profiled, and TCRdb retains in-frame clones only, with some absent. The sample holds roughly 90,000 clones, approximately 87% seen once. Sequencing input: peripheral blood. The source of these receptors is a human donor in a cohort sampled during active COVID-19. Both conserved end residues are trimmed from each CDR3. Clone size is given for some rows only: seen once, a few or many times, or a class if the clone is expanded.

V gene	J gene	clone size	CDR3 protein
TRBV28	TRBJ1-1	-	ASCRGTPPSVDTEAF
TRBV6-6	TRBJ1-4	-	ASRPTGPVDEKLF
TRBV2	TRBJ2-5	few	ASSPVLANVETQY
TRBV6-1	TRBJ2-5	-	ASSDSGNPKETQY
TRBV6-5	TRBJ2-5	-	ASSFTTGGAETQY
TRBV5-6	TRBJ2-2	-	ASTILLFGTGQGGELF
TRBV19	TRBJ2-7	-	ASKGLADYEQY
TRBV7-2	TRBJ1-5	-	ASSLARDNGYQPQH
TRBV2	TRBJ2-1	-	ASSEWDNNEQF
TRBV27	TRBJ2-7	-	ASSWSLAGDYEQY
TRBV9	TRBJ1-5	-	ASSEGDGGQPQH
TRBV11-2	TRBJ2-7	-	ASLPQGLAGPRQY
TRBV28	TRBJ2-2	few	ASSLSSWGQGAAGELF
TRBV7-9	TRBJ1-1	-	ASSLGSGRGLTEAF
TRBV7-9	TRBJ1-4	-	ASSPAINREKLF
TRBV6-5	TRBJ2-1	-	ASRGGGSSYNEQF
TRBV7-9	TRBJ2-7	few	ASSSGGRVGEQY
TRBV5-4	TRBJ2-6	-	ASSLDRQANVLT
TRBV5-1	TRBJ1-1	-	ASTNVRQGLLNTEAF
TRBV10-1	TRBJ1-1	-	ASSRDRVTEAF
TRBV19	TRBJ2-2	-	ASSMAGWNTGELF
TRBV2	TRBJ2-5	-	ASSLERDPY
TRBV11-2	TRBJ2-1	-	ASSRLELNEQF
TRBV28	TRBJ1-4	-	ASSQTGLGTNEKLF
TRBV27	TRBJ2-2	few	ASSSGTSPGELF